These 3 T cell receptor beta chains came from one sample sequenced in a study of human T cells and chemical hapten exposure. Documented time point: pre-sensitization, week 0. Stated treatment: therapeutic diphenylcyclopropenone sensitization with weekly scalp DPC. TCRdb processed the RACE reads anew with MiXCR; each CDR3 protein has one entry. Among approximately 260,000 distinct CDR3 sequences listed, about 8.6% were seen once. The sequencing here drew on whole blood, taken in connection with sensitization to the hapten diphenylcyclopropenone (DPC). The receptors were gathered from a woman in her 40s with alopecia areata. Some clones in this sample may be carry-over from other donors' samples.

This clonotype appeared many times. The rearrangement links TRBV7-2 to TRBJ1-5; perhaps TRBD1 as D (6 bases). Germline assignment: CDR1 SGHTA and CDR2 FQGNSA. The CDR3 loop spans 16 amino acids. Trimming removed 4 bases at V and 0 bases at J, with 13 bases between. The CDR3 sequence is CASSSGQDFSNQPQHF. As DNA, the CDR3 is TGTGCCAGCAGCTCGGGACAAGACTTTAGCAATCAGCCCCAGCATTTT.

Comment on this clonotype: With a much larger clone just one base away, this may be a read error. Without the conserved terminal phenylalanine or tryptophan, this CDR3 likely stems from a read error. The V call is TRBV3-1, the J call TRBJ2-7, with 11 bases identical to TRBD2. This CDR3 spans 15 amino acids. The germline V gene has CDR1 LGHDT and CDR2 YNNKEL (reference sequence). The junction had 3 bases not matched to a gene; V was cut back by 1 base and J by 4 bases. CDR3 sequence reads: CASSQGTSGSYEQYL. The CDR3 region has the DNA TGTGCCAGCAGCCAAGGAACTAGCGGGAGTTACGAGCAGTACCTC.

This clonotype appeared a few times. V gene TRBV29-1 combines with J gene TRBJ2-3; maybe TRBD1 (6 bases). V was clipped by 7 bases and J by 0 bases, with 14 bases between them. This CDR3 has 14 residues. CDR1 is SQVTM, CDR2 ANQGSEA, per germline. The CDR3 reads CSARTASSTDTQYF. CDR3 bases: TGCAGCGCAAGGACAGCTTCTAGCACAGATACGCAGTATTTT.